This passage covers 31 T cell receptor beta chains from one sample sequenced in a study of beta chain features in type 1 diabetes. The antigens for these receptors are not known. Points from the study as a whole: All four CD4+ subsets from Type 1 diabetes patients carried moderately but significantly shorter TCRB CDR3s.

Investigators reverse transcribed all isolated RNA, so they sequenced expressed TCRB transcripts. TCRdb keeps only in-frame clones here, not all; method: immunoSEQ multiplex PCR. The sample has some 640,000 clones, 11% to 15% seen once; the top ten hold roughly 0.04%. The sequenced sample consisted of naive CD4+ T cells from blood. The receptors shown here come from a man aged 18 to 29 with type 1 diabetes.

This chain links TRBV6-1 with TRBJ1-5; perhaps TRBD1 as D (6 bases). V lost 1 base and J lost 2, with 9 bases in between. The germline V gene encodes CDR1 MNHNS and CDR2 SASEGT. This CDR3 has 15 residues. CDR3 sequence reads: CASSEDRVGNQPQHF. CDR3 in DNA: TGTGCCAGCAGTGAAGACAGGGTAGGCAATCAGCCCCAGCATTTT.

The chain recombines TRBV9 with TRBJ2-5, with TRBD2 matching over 8 bases. Trimming cost V 2 bases and J 4 bases; bases outside gene matches: 7. Germline-derived CDR1 and CDR2 are SGDLS and YYNGEE. The CDR3 is 15 amino acids. In DNA, the CDR3 is TGTGCCAGCAGCGTTCCCGGGAGGGTAGGAGAGACCCAGTACTTC. Its translation: CASSVPGRVGETQYF.

The J gene is TRBJ2-3, the V gene TRBV7-8; 12 nucleotides match TRBD2. Germline V lookup: CDR1 SGHVS, CDR2 FQNEAQ. The trim removed 5 bases at V and 6 bases at J, leaving 12 bases unmatched. This CDR3 comprises 17 residues. The CDR3: CASSPGLAGYPRDTQYF. The CDR3 DNA reads as TGTGCCAGCAGCCCTGGACTAGCGGGATACCCCCGGGATACGCAGTATTTT.

The chain employs TRBV11-2 and TRBJ2-3; the match to TRBD1 covers 7 bases. There are 17 residues in the CDR3. The germline V gene has CDR1 SGHAT and CDR2 FQNNGV. V was pared by 5 bases and J by 1 base, with 12 bases of the junction left unmatched. The chain's CDR3 is CASSLPQGRYGTDTQYF. The CDR3 DNA reads as TGTGCCAGCAGCCTTCCACAGGGGAGATATGGCACAGATACGCAGTATTTT.

The chain couples TRBV28 to TRBJ2-5; the D gene could be TRBD1 or TRBD2 (7 bases each). V was clipped by 5 bases and J by 1 base, with 14 bases between them. CDR3 length equals 15 residues. The germline V gene has CDR1 MDHEN and CDR2 SYDVKM. CDR3 sequence reads: CASSRGRGLQETQYF. CDR3 sequence (DNA): TGTGCCAGCAGTAGGGGGCGGGGGCTCCAAGAGACCCAGTACTTC. Complete variable domain (other parts from reference TRBV28 and TRBJ2-5): DVKVTQSSRYLVKRTGEKVFLECVQDMDHENMFWYRQDPGLGLRLIYFSYDVKMKEKGDIPEGYSVSREKKERFSLILESASTNQTSMYLCASSRGRGLQETQYFGPGTRLLVL.

With regard to this clone: The sample carries other DNA sequences with the same CDR3. V is TRBV9 and J is TRBJ1-2; TRBD1 agrees at 8 bases. Germline lookup yields CDR1 SGDLS and CDR2 YYNGEE. V gave up 3 bases and J gave up 5 bases; unmatched junction bases: 3. The CDR3 runs to 13 residues. The CDR3: CASSARTGYGYTF. The DNA of the CDR3 is TGTGCCAGCAGCGCCCGGACAGGGTATGGCTACACCTTC.

The rearrangement uses TRBV2 and TRBJ1-1, with a tentative D call TRBD1 (5 bases). The germline V and J ends were trimmed by 6 bases and 12 bases, with 14 bases remaining between them. Germline loops: CDR1 SNHLY, CDR2 FYNNEI. The CDR3 covers 11 residues. The DNA for the CDR3 is TGTGCCAGCAGCCCCGGGACCCTAACTTTCTTT. Translating it yields CASSPGTLTFF.

As concerns this clone: The same CDR3 is also encoded by other DNA sequences in this sample. The chain links TRBV2 to TRBJ2-3, with D unresolved. V was trimmed by 4 bases and J by 1 base, leaving 3 bases between them. This CDR3 is 12 amino acids long. Germline V lookup: CDR1 SNHLY, CDR2 FYNNEI. The CDR3 bases are TGTGCCAGCAGTGGACGCACAGATACGCAGTATTTT. Its translation is CASSGRTDTQYF.

For the CDR3, the DNA is TGCGCCAGCGGCGGACAGGCTTCTTTGGCAGATACGCAGTATTTT. It translates to CASGGQASLADTQYF. This sequence joins TRBV5-1 and TRBJ2-3; 7 nucleotides agree with TRBD1. The CDR3 has 15 amino acids. The germline V gene encodes CDR1 SGHRS and CDR2 YFSETQ. The J segment lost 4 bases and the V segment lost 7 bases, leaving 12 bases of the junction unmatched.

The genes are TRBV19 and TRBJ1-1; D gene ambiguous. V lost 8 bases and J lost 3, with 10 bases in between. Looked up from germline, CDR1 is LNHDA and CDR2 is SQIVND (reference sequence). The CDR3 sequence is 12 residues long. This chain's CDR3 is CASQGRDTEAFF. The CDR3 DNA sequence: TGTGCCAGTCAAGGTCGGGACACTGAAGCTTTCTTT. Combining the CDR3 with reference TRBV19 and TRBJ1-1 gives the whole variable domain DGGITQSPKYLFRKEGQNVTLSCEQNLNHDAMYWYRQDPGQGLRLIYYSQIVNDFQKGDIAEGYSVSREKKESFPLTVTSAQKNPTAFYLCASQGRDTEAFFGQGTRLTVV.

The chain recombines TRBV30 with TRBJ2-1; maybe TRBD2 (6 bases). Looked up from germline, CDR1 is GTSNPN and CDR2 is SVGIG (reference sequence). The V end lost 5 bases, the J end lost 7 bases, and 18 bases lay between the germline ends. The CDR3 loop spans 14 amino acids. The CDR3: CAWGRDSLRNEQFF. CDR3 sequence (DNA): TGTGCCTGGGGCCGGGACTCCCTTCGGAATGAGCAGTTCTTC.

V usage is TRBV5-1 and J usage is TRBJ2-5; possibly TRBD2 for D (6 bases). The CDR3 runs 14 residues. Germline assignment: CDR1 SGHRS and CDR2 YFSETQ. V gave up 3 bases and J gave up 3 bases, with 12 bases separating them. As DNA, the CDR3 is TGCGCCAGCAGCTCGGGGGACCTCGAAGAGACCCAGTACTTC. This translates into CASSSGDLEETQYF.

The chain recombines TRBV28 with TRBJ1-2; D uncertain. Trimming left V 6 bases short and J 8 bases short, with 13 bases between. From germline, CDR1 is MDHEN and CDR2 SYDVKM. The CDR3 runs 12 residues. CDR3 sequence reads: CASSVGRSGYTF. The CDR3 DNA sequence: TGTGCCAGCAGCGTTGGTAGGTCAGGCTACACCTTC.

This clone was observed a few times. The chain combines TRBV28 with TRBJ2-7; D ambiguous. The V gene's germline CDR1 is MDHEN and CDR2 SYDVKM. Trimming pared 8 bases from V and 7 bases from J, leaving 15 bases between. The CDR3 sequence is 12 residues long. The DNA of the CDR3 is TGTGCCAGCTCCGTCCCAATGAGGGAGCAGTACTTC. Protein: CASSVPMREQYF.

The rearrangement uses TRBV2 and TRBJ2-1; D not certain. Germline-derived CDR1 and CDR2 are SNHLY and FYNNEI. V lost 5 bases and J lost 5, with 16 bases in between. This CDR3 region has 15 residues. The CDR3 coding sequence is TGTGCCAGCAGTCAAACCCCTAGGACGAACAATGAGCAGTTCTTC. Protein product: CASSQTPRTNNEQFF.

This clone was counted at least ten times. The chain is built from TRBV13 and TRBJ1-4; D gene unclear. Trimming stripped 0 bases from V and 10 bases from J, with 6 bases between. Germline lookup yields CDR1 PRHDT and CDR2 FYEKMQ (reference sequence). The length of the CDR3 is 12 residues. This CDR3 is CASSLGNAKLFF. For the CDR3, the DNA is TGTGCCAGCAGCTTAGGAAACGCAAAACTGTTTTTT.

This chain connects TRBV9 to TRBJ2-7, with D perhaps matching TRBD1 or TRBD2 (5 bases each). V gave up 4 bases and J gave up 1 base, with 15 bases separating them. Germline V gives CDR1 SGDLS, CDR2 YYNGEE. The CDR3 is made up of 15 amino acids. Here the CDR3 reads CASSTHSGSSYEQYF. CDR3 DNA sequence: TGTGCCAGCAGCACCCATTCAGGGAGTTCCTACGAGCAGTACTTC.

This sequence joins TRBV29-1 and TRBJ2-3, with 7 bases fitting TRBD1. V shed 2 bases, J shed 3 bases, and the junction held 8 bases outside the gene matches. Per germline, CDR1 SQVTM and CDR2 ANQGSEA. The CDR3 is made up of 15 amino acids. CDR3 DNA sequence: TGCAGCGTTGAAACGCTCGACAGGGCGACAGATACGCAGTATTTT. Its protein is CSVETLDRATDTQYF.

This clone was seen a handful of times. Other DNA variants within this sample encode the same CDR3. The rearrangement links TRBV7-2 to TRBJ2-7, with D perhaps matching TRBD1 (5 bases). Trimming removed 5 bases at V and 0 bases at J, with 11 bases between. The CDR3 has 14 amino acids. CDR1 SGHTA and CDR2 FQGNSA come from the germline V gene. The DNA for the CDR3 is TGTGCCAGCAGCCCCCAGGGTATCTCCTACGAGCAGTACTTC. Protein: CASSPQGISYEQYF.

There are a few counts of this clone. This chain connects TRBV2 to TRBJ2-3; perhaps D is TRBD1 or TRBD2 (6 bases each). Per germline, CDR1 SNHLY and CDR2 FYNNEI. Trimming cost V 10 bases and J 3 bases, with 17 bases left between them. The CDR3 totals 14 residues. CDR3 DNA: TGTGCCACGGGGGCCAGGGGTGGAACAGATACGCAGTATTTT. Translation gives CATGARGGTDTQYF.

This clone was observed a handful of times. The V call is TRBV7-2, the J call TRBJ2-5; 12 bases align to TRBD1. V lost 5 bases to trimming and J lost 5 bases; unmatched junction nucleotides: 6. The CDR3 is 15 residues long. CDR1 SGHTA and CDR2 FQGNSA come from the germline V gene. As DNA, the CDR3 is TGTGCCAGCAGCCGCCTGGGACAGGGGGCGGAGACCCAGTACTTC. Translated: CASSRLGQGAETQYF.

This rearrangement joins TRBV30 to TRBJ2-2; no reliable D call. The CDR3 runs to 13 residues. The germline CDR1 and CDR2 sequences are GTSNPN and SVGIG (reference sequence). V was cut by 0 bases and J by 7 bases, with 9 bases left in between. The CDR3 region is CAWSVQPYGELFF. CDR3 nucleotide sequence: TGTGCCTGGAGTGTACAGCCGTACGGGGAGCTGTTTTTT.

The chain employs TRBV9 and TRBJ1-2; D is unclear. The CDR3 loop spans 14 amino acids. Deletions cut 4 bases from V and 2 bases from J, with 12 bases between. Germline V CDR1 and CDR2: SGDLS, YYNGEE. CDR3 sequence (DNA): TGTGCCAGCAGCCAACAAAACGGAAACTATGGCTACACCTTC. Amino acid sequence: CASSQQNGNYGYTF.

This clone was observed a handful of times. This chain links TRBV4-1 with TRBJ2-1; D call uncertain. Between the trimmed V and J ends, which lost 0 bases and 0 bases, there was a span of 6 bases. Germline assignment: CDR1 MGHRA and CDR2 YSYEKL. The CDR3 covers 15 residues. The CDR3 here is CASSQDLSSYNEQFF. In nucleotides, the CDR3 is TGCGCCAGCAGCCAAGACCTCAGCTCCTACAATGAGCAGTTCTTC.

Remarks on this clone: Other DNA sequences in this sample translate to the same CDR3. The chain joins TRBV10-3 to TRBJ1-5; unclear D gene. The germline V gene encodes CDR1 ENHRY and CDR2 SYGVKD. There are 14 residues in the CDR3. V was shortened by 0 bases and J by 2 bases, with 5 bases between the two germline ends. This chain's CDR3 is CAISESKGNQPQHF. The CDR3 DNA is TGTGCCATCAGTGAGTCTAAGGGCAATCAGCCCCAGCATTTT.

This clone was seen only a few times. The V call is TRBV25-1, the J call TRBJ1-2; 9 bases map to TRBD1. Germline V gene lookup returns CDR1 MGHDK and CDR2 SYGVNS. With 6 bases clipped from V and 3 bases from J, the junction kept 8 bases outside the gene matches. The CDR3 length is 15 residues. CDR3 loop: CASSLGGQGHYGYTF. CDR3 nucleotides: TGTGCCAGCAGCCTAGGGGGACAGGGTCACTATGGCTACACCTTC.

The J gene is TRBJ1-2, the V gene TRBV7-2; the match to TRBD1 covers 9 bases. CDR3 length: 16 residues. Germline-derived CDR1 and CDR2 are SGHTA and FQGNSA. The ends lost 5 bases at V and 6 bases at J; junction bases unmatched: 13. The DNA of the CDR3 is TGTGCCAGCAGCGGGCGGACAGGGGTCGTTAGGGATGGCTACACCTTC. It specifies CASSGRTGVVRDGYTF.

The rearrangement uses TRBV6-6 and TRBJ2-7, with D hard to call. Between the trimmed V and J ends, which lost 3 bases and 7 bases, there was a span of 10 bases. The CDR3 spans 12 residues. CDR1 MNHNY and CDR2 SVGAGI come from the germline V gene (reference sequence). The CDR3 sequence is CASSYPEEEQYF. As DNA, the CDR3 is TGTGCCAGCAGTTATCCCGAGGAGGAGCAGTACTTC.

This clone was detected a few times. V and J are TRBV7-3 and TRBJ1-4; D is uncertain. Germline values: CDR1 SGHTA, CDR2 FQGTGA. V lost 7 bases, J lost 5 bases, and 11 bases lay in between. The CDR3 has 13 residues. In DNA form, the CDR3 reads TGTGCCAGCAAGGGTTACGGAAATGAAAAACTGTTTTTT. Translation: CASKGYGNEKLFF.

This clone was observed a handful of times. V and J are TRBV11-1 and TRBJ2-1, with 10 bases that match TRBD1. The CDR3 sequence is 15 residues long. V was pared by 7 bases and J by 3 bases, with 6 bases of the junction left unmatched. From germline, CDR1 is SGHAT and CDR2 FQDESV (reference sequence). CDR3 nucleotides: TGTGCCAGCACCCTGGGACAGGGGAACTACAATGAGCAGTTCTTC. It translates to CASTLGQGNYNEQFF.

The V and J genes are TRBV29-1 and TRBJ2-3; 7 bases agree with TRBD1. The V gene end was trimmed by 6 bases and the J gene end by 4 bases; junction bases not matched to a gene: 10. Germline lookup yields CDR1 SQVTM and CDR2 ANQGSEA. CDR3 length: 14 residues. The DNA for the CDR3 is TGCAGCGTGGGACAGATAACTAAGCCAGATACGCAGTATTTT. It is translated as CSVGQITKPDTQYF.